The 23 T cell receptor beta chains presented below share a single source sample, sequenced in a study of cytomegalovirus exposure and HLA in healthy donors. Primers for the PCR totalled 60 Vbeta and 13 Jbeta. Generated by immunoSEQ multiplex PCR, the TCRdb table keeps only in-frame clones and is missing some. The table shows 160,000 or so clones, with roughly 84% occurring only once. Sequencing used PBMCs. The receptor source for this set is a man aged 18 to 29 in good health and CMV-seronegative.

The count of this clone is one. The chain is built from TRBV7-9 and TRBJ1-1; D perhaps matches TRBD1 (6 bases). V was pared by 5 bases and J by 2 bases, with 21 bases between. The V gene's germline CDR1 is SEHNR and CDR2 FQNEAQ (reference sequence). The CDR3 is made up of 17 amino acids. The CDR3 region has the DNA TGTGCCAGCAGCCCCAGGGGTGAGGGGACTATCAACACTGAAGCTTTCTTT. This gives the protein CASSPRGEGTINTEAFF.

This clone came up once. The chain couples TRBV9 to TRBJ1-6; no reliable D call. The CDR3 loop spans 13 amino acids. Germline V gene lookup returns CDR1 SGDLS and CDR2 YYNGEE. V was shortened by 4 bases and J by 4 bases, with 6 bases between the two germline ends. CDR3 nucleotides: TGTGCCAGCAGCCCCAGATATAATTCACCCCTCCACTTT. This codes for CASSPRYNSPLHF.

The chain links TRBV6-5 to TRBJ2-7; D not resolved. Germline V gene sequence: CDR1 MNHEY, CDR2 SVGAGI. Trimming removed 6 bases at V and 7 bases at J, with 22 bases between. The CDR3 consists of 15 residues. CDR3 loop: CASSHSRRVHWEQYF. DNA for the CDR3: TGTGCCAGCAGCCACTCCCGCCGGGTCCACTGGGAGCAGTACTTC.

This clone was picked up a small number of times. The chain has TRBV28 and TRBJ2-7; TRBD1 might be the D (5 bases). V lost 7 bases, J lost 3 bases, and 16 bases lay in between. The germline gives CDR1 MDHEN, CDR2 SYDVKM. This CDR3 comprises 14 residues. This CDR3 is CASTSGLRGYEQYF. The CDR3 DNA is TGTGCCAGCACCTCCGGTCTTAGGGGCTACGAGCAGTACTTC.

The sample holds a few counts of this clone. This chain uses TRBV30 with TRBJ1-6, with 8 bases matching TRBD1. V shed 2 bases, J shed 9 bases, and the junction held 3 bases outside the gene matches. The CDR3 has 13 amino acids. Germline V gene lookup returns CDR1 GTSNPN and CDR2 SVGIG (reference sequence). CDR3 loop: CAWSWDRTSPLHF. CDR3 bases: TGTGCCTGGAGTTGGGACAGGACTTCACCCCTCCACTTT.

This clone was observed once. The V call is TRBV5-5, the J call TRBJ1-4; D is uncertain. With 4 bases removed from V and 8 bases from J, the gap between germline ends came to 6 bases. The germline V gene encodes CDR1 SGHKS and CDR2 YYEKEE (reference sequence). The CDR3 extends over 11 amino acids. The CDR3 loop is CASSRREKLFF. The CDR3 nucleotides are TGTGCCAGCAGCCGGCGGGAAAAACTGTTTTTT.

The J gene is TRBJ2-7, the V gene TRBV6-5; D gene unclear. V lost 7 bases and J 5 bases, leaving 21 bases between the germline ends. Germline lookup yields CDR1 MNHEY and CDR2 SVGAGI. The CDR3 has 15 amino acids. CDR3 region: CASTPPGGRHNEQYF. The CDR3 DNA is TGTGCCAGCACCCCTCCCGGTGGCAGGCACAACGAGCAGTACTTC.

The V gene is TRBV29-1, the J gene TRBJ1-3; D unclear. CDR3 length equals 13 residues. V gave up 4 bases and J gave up 1 base, with 8 bases separating them. Germline CDR1 reads SQVTM; CDR2 reads ANQGSEA. CDR3 DNA: TGCAGCGTTGGGAGAGAGTCTGGAAACACCATATATTTT. Amino acid sequence: CSVGRESGNTIYF.

In its sample, this clone was seen a few times. The chain couples TRBV5-6 to TRBJ2-5, with 7 positions matching TRBD1. Looked up from germline, CDR1 is SGHDT and CDR2 is YYEEEE. The ends lost 1 base at V and 1 base at J; junction bases unmatched: 4. The length of the CDR3 is 15 residues. The CDR3 nucleotides are TGTGCCAGCAGCTTGCCCGGGACAGCCCAAGAGACCCAGTACTTC. Its translation is CASSLPGTAQETQYF.

V is TRBV6-5 and J is TRBJ2-6; D is possibly TRBD2 (5 bases). In germline, CDR1 is MNHEY, CDR2 SVGAGI. Deletions cut 0 bases from V and 2 bases from J, with 8 bases between. The CDR3 runs to 16 residues. This CDR3 is CASSYSRGTGANVLTF. CDR3 in DNA: TGTGCCAGCAGTTACTCTAGAGGGACTGGGGCCAACGTCCTGACTTTC.

V usage is TRBV5-6 and J usage is TRBJ2-7; TRBD1 aligns across 12 bases. The CDR3 runs 17 residues. Per germline, CDR1 SGHDT and CDR2 YYEEEE. The V and J ends lost 4 bases and 4 bases, in that order; junction bases with no gene match: 12. In nucleotides, the CDR3 is TGTGCCAGCAGCCACGCCCCGGGACAGGGGGCCGGGTACGAGCAGTACTTC. As protein: CASSHAPGQGAGYEQYF.

This chain joins TRBV28 and TRBJ2-1, with TRBD2 matching 8 bases. The CDR3 loop spans 15 amino acids. Unmatched junction bases numbered 9, after V lost 6 bases and J lost 5 bases. The V gene's germline CDR1 is MDHEN and CDR2 SYDVKM. The CDR3 region is CASSSSGGTNNEQFF. In DNA form, the CDR3 reads TGTGCCAGCAGCTCGAGCGGGGGCACGAACAATGAGCAGTTCTTC.

The CDR3 DNA sequence: TGCGCCAGCAGCCAAGATGGGGACAGGGATAACTATGGCTACACCTTC. Translation gives CASSQDGDRDNYGYTF. This rearrangement joins TRBV4-3 to TRBJ1-2; TRBD1 aligns across 9 bases. CDR1 LGHNA and CDR2 YSLEER come from the germline V gene. CDR3 length equals 16 residues. V dropped 0 bases and J dropped 1; count of bases not matched to a gene: 3.

This clone was seen more than once but under ten times. The chain employs TRBV27 and TRBJ2-1, with 10 bases that match TRBD2. The CDR3 length is 17 residues. The trim removed 5 bases at V and 2 bases at J, leaving 9 bases unmatched. Per the germline V gene, CDR1 is MNHEY and CDR2 is SMNVEV (reference sequence). The CDR3 bases are TGTGCCAGCAGTCAGGGGCTAGCGGGAGTCGCCTACAATGAGCAGTTCTTC. This translates into CASSQGLAGVAYNEQFF.

V and J are TRBV11-1 and TRBJ2-7, with D tentatively TRBD1 (6 bases). Germline CDR1 SGHAT, CDR2 FQDESV (reference sequence). V dropped 2 bases and J dropped 0 bases, with 17 bases sitting between them. CDR3 length: 17 residues. DNA of the CDR3: TGTGCCAGCAGCTTACCTCGTACAGGGTGGGGCTCCTACGAGCAGTACTTC. It encodes CASSLPRTGWGSYEQYF. Complete variable domain (other parts from reference TRBV11-1 and TRBJ2-7): EAEVAQSPRYKITEKSQAVAFWCDPISGHATLYWYRQILGQGPELLVQFQDESVVDDSQLPKDRFSAERLKGVDSTLKIQPAELGDSAMYLCASSLPRTGWGSYEQYFGPGTRLTVT.

The V call is TRBV7-2, the J call TRBJ2-5, with TRBD2 as a possible D gene (7 bases). Germline V lookup: CDR1 SGHTA, CDR2 FQGNSA. Between the trimmed V and J ends, which lost 5 bases and 5 bases, there was a span of 18 bases. The CDR3 contains 15 residues. The CDR3 DNA reads TGTGCCAGCAGCGCATCTTGGGGGGGGCAGGAGACCCAGTACTTC. This encodes CASSASWGGQETQYF.

The V gene is TRBV27, the J gene TRBJ2-4; possibly TRBD1 for D (6 bases). The germline CDR1 and CDR2 sequences are MNHEY and SMNVEV (reference sequence). Trimming shortened V by 5 bases and J by 1 base, and 21 bases separated the two germline ends. The CDR3 runs to 18 residues. CDR3 protein: CASSKTGGGDLAKNIQYF. The CDR3 bases are TGTGCCAGCAGTAAAACAGGTGGGGGCGATTTGGCCAAAAACATTCAGTACTTC.

The V and J genes are TRBV7-6 and TRBJ1-4; D might be TRBD1 (6 bases). Germline CDR1 is SGHVS and CDR2 is FNYEAQ. Between the trimmed V and J ends, which lost 5 bases and 0 bases, there was a span of 7 bases. CDR3 length: 14 residues. The CDR3 loop is CASSPGATNEKLFF. CDR3 coding DNA: TGTGCCAGCAGCCCAGGGGCAACTAATGAAAAACTGTTTTTT.

The V call is TRBV5-1, the J call TRBJ2-5; 7 bases map to TRBD1. The V segment lost 3 bases and the J segment 0 bases; nucleotides outside the gene matches: 11. CDR1 and CDR2 (germline): SGHRS, YFSETQ. The CDR3 has 17 amino acids. The CDR3 is CASSSKVRGPDQETQYF. CDR3 coding DNA: TGCGCCAGCAGCTCAAAAGTGAGGGGGCCAGACCAAGAGACCCAGTACTTC. The variable domain in full, completed from reference TRBV5-1 and TRBJ2-5, reads KAGVTQTPRYLIKTRGQQVTLSCSPISGHRSVSWYQQTPGQGLQFLFEYFSETQRNKGNFPGRFSGRQFSNSRSEMNVSTLELGDSALYLCASSSKVRGPDQETQYFGPGTRLLVL.

V gene TRBV28 combines with J gene TRBJ1-1; no definite D call. This CDR3 is built from 12 residues. Trimming left V 8 bases short and J 1 base short, with 8 bases between. CDR1 and CDR2 (germline): MDHEN, SYDVKM. This CDR3 reads CASDGGNTEAFF. The CDR3 region has the DNA TGTGCCAGCGATGGAGGGAACACTGAAGCTTTCTTT.

The V and J genes are TRBV15 and TRBJ2-3; TRBD1 agrees at 9 bases. This CDR3 has 13 amino acids. Germline V gene sequence: CDR1 LNHNV, CDR2 YYDKDF (reference sequence). The trim removed 8 bases at V and 8 bases at J, leaving 8 bases unmatched. The CDR3 reads CATEGQGSGTQYF. The CDR3 nucleotides are TGTGCCACCGAGGGACAGGGATCGGGTACGCAGTATTTT.

CDR3 amino acids: CASSPPQGEASYEQYF. The DNA of the CDR3 is TGTGCCAGCAGCCCCCCACAGGGGGAGGCATCCTACGAGCAGTACTTC. The chain employs TRBV9 and TRBJ2-7; the match to TRBD1 covers 8 bases. The junction had 10 bases not matched to a gene; V was cut back by 4 bases and J by 1 base. Germline CDR1 and CDR2: SGDLS and YYNGEE. The CDR3 has 16 amino acids.

The rearrangement joins TRBV11-2 to TRBJ1-2; 12 bases align to TRBD1. The V and J ends lost 4 bases and 11 bases, in that order; junction bases with no gene match: 5. This CDR3 has 13 amino acids. Germline V gives CDR1 SGHAT, CDR2 FQNNGV. The CDR3 DNA sequence: TGTGCCAGCAGCTCCGGGACAGGGGGCCGATACACCTTC. Encoded protein: CASSSGTGGRYTF.